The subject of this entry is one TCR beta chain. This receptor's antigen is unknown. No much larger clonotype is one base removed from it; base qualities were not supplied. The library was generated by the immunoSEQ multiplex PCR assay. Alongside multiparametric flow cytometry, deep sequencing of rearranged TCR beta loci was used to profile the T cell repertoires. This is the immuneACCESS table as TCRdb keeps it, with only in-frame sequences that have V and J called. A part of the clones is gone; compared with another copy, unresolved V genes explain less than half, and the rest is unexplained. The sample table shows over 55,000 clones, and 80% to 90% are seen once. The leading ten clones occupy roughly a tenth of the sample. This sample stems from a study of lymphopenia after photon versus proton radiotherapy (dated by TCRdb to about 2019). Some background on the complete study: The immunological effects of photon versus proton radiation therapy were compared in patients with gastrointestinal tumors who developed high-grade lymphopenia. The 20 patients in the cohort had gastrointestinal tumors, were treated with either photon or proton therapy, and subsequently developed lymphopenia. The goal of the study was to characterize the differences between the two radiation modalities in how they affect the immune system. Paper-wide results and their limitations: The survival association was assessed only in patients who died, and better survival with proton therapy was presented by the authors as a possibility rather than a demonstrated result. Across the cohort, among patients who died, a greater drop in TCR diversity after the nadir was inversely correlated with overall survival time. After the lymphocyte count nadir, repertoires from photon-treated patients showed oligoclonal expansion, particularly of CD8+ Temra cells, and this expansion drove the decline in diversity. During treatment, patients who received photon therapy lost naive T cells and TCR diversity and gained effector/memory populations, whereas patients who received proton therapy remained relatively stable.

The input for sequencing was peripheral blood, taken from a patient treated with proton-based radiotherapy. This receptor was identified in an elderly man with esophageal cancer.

This receptor has the CDR3 CASSHDRVEQYF. The DNA sequence is TGTGCCAGCAGCCACGATCGGGTCGAGCAGTACTTC. Recombination linked TRBV5-6 to TRBJ2-7, with no confident D gene call. V loses 4 bases of germline sequence and J loses 6 bases, and the interval between the two ends is 11 bases. Taken from cysteine to phenylalanine, the CDR3 has 12 residues. Only the CDR3 region is kept as DNA, spanning 36 bases read in frame from base 1. Reading the germline V gene gives CDR1 SGHDT and CDR2 YYEEEE.